These T cell receptor beta chains were read from a single sample in a study of blood T cell repertoires in COVID-19. Sequenced by immunoSEQ multiplex PCR; TCRdb stores in-frame clones only, minus some. The profile shows roughly 120,000 clones, less than 75% of them singletons. Sample: peripheral blood. The receptors originated from a human donor with acute or convalescent COVID-19. The donor label of this sample is uncertain. The CDR3 runs from the conserved cysteine through the conserved F or W. A D gene is named only where the DNA matches it firmly. Clone size is shown for a subset of rows, as once, few, many or a class of expanded clone.

d_call,j_call,v_call,clone_size,cdr3_length,cdr3_aa,cdr3_nt
NA,TRBJ1-6,TRBV5-1,NA,13,CASSGGANSPLHF,TGCGCCAGCAGCGGAGGGGCAAATTCACCCCTCCACTTT
NA,TRBJ2-6,TRBV3-1/TRBV3-2,NA,12,CASTTGANVLTF,TGTGCCAGCACCACTGGGGCCAACGTCCTGACTTTC
NA,TRBJ1-2,TRBV2,NA,14,CASSDRTTNYGYTF,TGTGCCAGCAGTGACCGGACAACTAACTATGGCTACACCTTC
TRBD1,TRBJ1-2,TRBV28,NA,13,CASSTRTGRGYTF,TGTGCCAGCAGTACGCGGACAGGGCGGGGCTACACCTTC
TRBD1,TRBJ2-3,TRBV7-2,NA,17,CASSLYSRTGGLDTQYF,TGTGCCAGCAGCTTATATTCCCGGACAGGGGGGTTAGATACGCAGTATTTT
NA,TRBJ1-4,TRBV5-1,NA,14,CASSLGQFNEKLFF,TGCGCCAGCAGCTTGGGTCAGTTTAATGAAAAACTGTTTTTT
NA,TRBJ1-2,TRBV29-1,NA,9,CSVREGYTF,TGCAGCGTTCGGGAAGGCTACACCTTC
TRBD1,TRBJ1-1,TRBV13,NA,14,CASSLTGKDTEAFF,TGTGCCAGCAGCCTGACAGGGAAAGACACTGAAGCTTTCTTT
NA,TRBJ1-3,TRBV28,NA,16,CASSPPGTSSGNTIYF,TGTGCCAGCAGCCCCCCCGGGACATCCTCTGGAAACACCATATATTTT
TRBD2,TRBJ2-3,TRBV11-2,NA,19,CASSLRLAGGSRGTDTQYF,TGTGCCAGCAGCTTGAGACTAGCGGGGGGGAGCCGGGGCACAGATACGCAGTATTTT
NA,TRBJ1-1,TRBV6-2/TRBV6-3,NA,14,CASSYPRMNTEAFF,TGTGCCAGCAGTTACCCCAGAATGAACACTGAAGCTTTCTTT
NA,TRBJ1-1,TRBV5-1,NA,14,CASSLVAGREGAFF,TGCGCCAGCAGCTTGGTAGCGGGCAGGGAGGGAGCTTTCTTT
NA,TRBJ1-1,TRBV9,NA,16,CASSVEDNIRGAEAFF,TGTGCCAGCAGCGTAGAAGATAACATACGGGGGGCTGAAGCTTTCTTT
TRBD2,TRBJ2-4,TRBV12-3/TRBV12-4,NA,13,CASRPAGGPIQYF,TGTGCCAGCAGGCCAGCGGGGGGGCCAATTCAGTACTTC
NA,TRBJ1-6,TRBV2,NA,14,CASSNRPYNSPLHF,TGTGCCAGCAGTAACAGGCCCTATAATTCACCCCTCCACTTT
NA,TRBJ1-1,TRBV7-8,once,14,CASTRDTAGRQAFF,TGTGCCAGCACCAGAGACACGGCAGGGCGACAAGCTTTCTTT
TRBD1,TRBJ1-5,TRBV19,NA,18,CASSPPRQGPYSNQPQHF,TGTGCCAGTAGTCCCCCTCGACAGGGACCCTACAGCAATCAGCCCCAGCATTTT
TRBD2,TRBJ2-5,TRBV5-1,NA,17,CASSLGLAGAVQETQYF,TGCGCCAGCAGCTTAGGGCTAGCGGGGGCCGTGCAAGAGACCCAGTACTTC
TRBD1,TRBJ2-1,TRBV11-2,NA,15,CASSSRTGNYNEQFF,TGTGCCAGCAGCTCACGGACAGGGAACTACAATGAGCAGTTCTTC
TRBD1,TRBJ1-4,TRBV7-8,NA,14,CASSFDRVVEKLFF,TGTGCCAGCAGCTTCGACAGGGTGGTTGAAAAACTGTTTTTT
NA,TRBJ2-7,TRBV7-2,few,15,CASSPGWAGSYEQYF,TGTGCCAGCAGTCCCGGGTGGGCGGGGTCCTACGAGCAGTACTTC
TRBD2,TRBJ2-1,TRBV6-5,NA,16,CASSYKLARIYNEQFF,TGTGCCAGCAGTTACAAACTAGCGCGGATTTACAATGAGCAGTTCTTC
TRBD1,TRBJ2-2,TRBV7-9,NA,15,CASSRGQVRTGELFF,TGTGCCAGCAGCCGCGGACAGGTCCGGACCGGGGAGCTGTTTTTT
NA,TRBJ2-3,TRBV18,NA,18,CASSPLPRGPRNADTQYF,TGTGCCAGCTCACCACTACCTCGTGGGCCAAGGAACGCAGATACGCAGTATTTT
TRBD2,TRBJ2-1,TRBV3-1/TRBV3-2,NA,13,CASIPSGGDEQFF,TGTGCCAGCATCCCAAGTGGGGGGGATGAGCAGTTCTTC
NA,TRBJ1-2,TRBV30,NA,13,CAWSVLGPYGYTF,TGTGCCTGGAGTGTACTAGGGCCCTATGGCTACACCTTC
NA,TRBJ2-4,TRBV12-3/TRBV12-4,NA,13,CASKEGAKNIQYF,TGTGCCAGCAAGGAGGGTGCCAAAAACATTCAGTACTTC
NA,TRBJ1-5,TRBV4-1,few,15,CASSSGSPSNQPQHF,TGCGCCAGCAGCTCCGGGTCGCCCAGCAATCAGCCCCAGCATTTT
NA,TRBJ2-3,TRBV4-1,many,12,CASSQSSYTQYF,TGCGCCAGCAGCCAGAGTAGTTATACGCAGTATTTT
NA,TRBJ2-3,TRBV6-5,NA,15,CAGSYGGVSTDTQYF,TGTGCCGGCAGTTATGGAGGGGTCAGCACAGATACGCAGTATTTT
NA,TRBJ1-6,TRBV6-5,NA,13,CASERGSDSPLHF,TGTGCCAGCGAAAGAGGTTCAGACTCACCCCTCCACTTT
NA,TRBJ1-1,TRBV10-3,NA,13,CAISVEARTEAFF,TGTGCCATCAGTGTTGAGGCCAGAACCGAAGCTTTCTTT
NA,TRBJ2-3,TRBV9,NA,13,CASSVDLGDTQYF,TGTGCCAGCAGCGTAGATCTCGGAGATACGCAGTATTTT
NA,TRBJ2-5,TRBV11-2,NA,14,CASTPYGGQETQYF,TGTGCCAGCACCCCCTACGGGGGACAAGAGACCCAGTACTTC
NA,TRBJ1-6,TRBV19,NA,12,CASSIGRLPLHF,TGTGCCAGTAGTATAGGGAGGCTGCCCCTCCACTTT
NA,TRBJ1-2,TRBV18,NA,13,CASSPDGRLGYTF,TGTGCCAGCTCACCAGACGGGAGACTCGGCTACACCTTC
NA,TRBJ1-4,TRBV11-2,NA,17,CASSLGVTEGVGEKLFF,TGTGCCAGCAGCTTAGGGGTGACGGAGGGCGTTGGAGAAAAACTGTTTTTT
TRBD1,TRBJ1-4,TRBV18,NA,15,CASSLETGGMEKLFF,TGTGCCAGCTCTCTCGAGACAGGGGGTATGGAAAAACTGTTTTTT
TRBD1,TRBJ1-6,TRBV5-8,NA,15,CASSGQGFGDSPLHF,TGTGCCAGCAGCGGACAGGGGTTCGGAGATTCACCCCTCCACTTT
NA,TRBJ1-1,TRBV29-1,NA,13,CSVPAGQNTEAFF,TGCAGCGTTCCGGCAGGGCAGAACACTGAAGCTTTCTTT
TRBD1,TRBJ2-1,TRBV5-5,NA,15,CASSLAGGANNEQFF,TGTGCCAGCAGCTTGGCAGGGGGCGCAAACAATGAGCAGTTCTTC
NA,TRBJ1-1,TRBV15,NA,15,CATSRGRTENTEAFF,TGTGCCACCAGCAGAGGAAGGACAGAAAACACTGAAGCTTTCTTT
NA,TRBJ1-2,TRBV10-3,NA,17,CAIRGGEDGRFGYGYTF,TGTGCCATCAGGGGGGGGGAAGACGGGCGTTTTGGCTATGGCTACACCTTC